This TCR beta chain was captured in a study of blood T cell repertoires in COVID-19. Original data processing: From reference gene primer amplification, estimates of nucleated cell counts were derived. Method: immunoSEQ multiplex PCR; TCRdb's copy keeps in-frame clones and lacks some. That table supplies the V and J calls and clone size; D and trimming were determined from the DNA. The data show 90,000 to 150,000 clones, roughly nine tenths seen once. CDR3 length: 14 amino acids. With 2 bases removed from V and 4 bases from J, the gap between germline ends came to 9 bases. The germline V gene has CDR1 SGHNT and CDR2 YYREEE (reference sequence).

Sequencing was performed on peripheral blood. The receptor was derived from an older man with active or convalescent COVID-19. V usage is TRBV5-4 and J usage is TRBJ2-2; TRBD2 might be the D (6 bases). The CDR3 DNA reads TGTGCCAGCAGCTTAGCGGGTGGCACCGGGGAGCTGTTTTTT. Its protein is CASSLAGGTGELFF. The complete variable domain, with remaining parts taken from reference TRBV5-4 and TRBJ2-2, reads ETGVTQSPTHLIKTRGQQVTLRCSSQSGHNTVSWYQQALGQGPQFIFQYYREEENGRGNFPPRFSGLQFPNYSSELNVNALELDDSALYLCASSLAGGTGELFFGEGSRLTVL.